This T cell receptor beta chain comes out of a study of T cells in Graves' hyperthyroidism and ophthalmopathy (dated by TCRdb to about 2019). As for the study more broadly: To identify distinguishing TCR V-J signatures, a discovery cohort of 100 or so patients was used, comprising 40 to 45 with Graves' ophthalmopathy and some 57 with stable Graves' hyperthyroidism. An independent validation cohort of about 19 hyperthyroidism patients and some 15 patients who later progressed to ophthalmopathy tested prospective prediction of ophthalmopathy. The paper describes TCR Vbeta CDR3 sequencing of fewer than 150 peripheral blood samples, made up of some 42 ophthalmopathy patients, approximately 76 hyperthyroidism patients and 17 progressor patients. For training and testing, the 100 patients in the discovery cohort were randomly divided in a 7:3 ratio. Following sampling, methimazole starting at 30 mg daily was given to hyperthyroidism patients, and high-dose intravenous methylprednisolone was given to ophthalmopathy patients. In several Graves' hyperthyroidism patients, the study also compared T-cell repertoires from thyroid tissue with T-cell repertoires from blood.

The TCR beta CDR3 regions were amplified from the RNA transcripts. A first-round RT-PCR of the TCR CDR3 used the HTBI primer set with the Qiagen OneStep RT-PCR kit. Libraries were constructed in a second round of multiplex PCR, after which size selection and purification were performed. Sequencing of the libraries was done on an Illumina HiSeq2000 using paired-end 100 bp reads. The original pipeline was this. SOAPnuke was used to process the raw data, throwing out any read that contained adapters or uncalled bases, had a mean Phred below 15, or lacked an exact constant-primer or identifier match. COPE v1.2.5 was used to merge the high-quality paired reads, and each unique nucleotide sequence was defined as a clonotype. MiTCR v1.1 was used to align the clonotypes against IMGT TRBV, TRBD and TRBJ reference segments. Only V-J combinations with frequency above 0.0001, covering about 99% of repertoires, were analysed. A TCS score was defined as the ratio between F50 (clonal expansion) and ExV (chaos), using BLOSUM62-based TCRdist between CDR3 peptides within each V-J. Welch's t-statistics and random forest reduced 500 to 550 V-J features to some 14, which were used in a naive Bayes classifier (R e1071). TCRdb reprocessing: public reads trimmed at Q25 with fastp, clones called with MiXCR, in-frame beta chains kept. Each CDR3 protein gets just one entry, which takes the most common genes and DNA from the rows behind it. TCRdb, not the original authors, processed these V and J calls. Across this sample there are 560,000 or so distinct CDR3 sequences, with about 43% seen only once. The ten largest clones represent 6.5% to 9% of the sample.

Results the study describes overall, beyond this receptor: In cross-validation, a model built on a 13 V-J signature told ophthalmopathy apart from stable hyperthyroidism with 85% to 90% sensitivity and about 81% specificity, and in testing the same model reached 80%/75%. In validation, the model predicted progression to ophthalmopathy a median of around six months before onset, with around 70% sensitivity and more than 72% specificity. Most expanded thyroid clonotypes (frequency above 0.001) were also detected in blood, suggesting blood repertoires may reflect thyroid immune responses. Sample size was not statistically predetermined, and blinding of investigators to group allocation was not performed.

V and J lose 7 bases and 7 bases, and a span of 14 bases separates them. The CDR3 contains 14 residues, cysteine and phenylalanine counted. The entry retains the CDR3 DNA only, 42 bases that are in frame from base 1. CDR1 and CDR2 are drawn from the germline V gene: ENHRY, SYGVKD. Stable Graves' hyperthyroidism was defined as the absence of progression to ophthalmopathy over 18 months of follow-up. Hyperthyroidism patients were newly diagnosed, had a disease duration of under 2 months, and were aged 18 to 65 years. Patients with uncontrolled infections, other autoimmune diseases, pregnancy or lactation were excluded. Diagnoses were based on clinical symptoms, serum thyroxine and TRAb, thyroid ultrasound and orbital computed tomography. Total RNA was extracted using Trizol reagent, and RNA quality was assessed on an Agilent 2100 Bioanalyzer. With regard to this clonotype: There is no known antigen for this receptor. Base qualities were left out, and no much larger clone turns up one base away.

Source material: peripheral blood or thyroid tissue (not recorded which). This chain is built from TRBV10-3 and TRBJ1-6, with the D gene too uncertain to name. The TCR comes from a woman aged 18-35 years with Graves' hyperthyroidism. Donor details come from another sample of the same person, matched by shared clones. The DNA sequence follows: TGTGCCATCACCGGGGTGAATGGAAATTCACCCCTCCACTTT. Its amino acids are CAITGVNGNSPLHF.